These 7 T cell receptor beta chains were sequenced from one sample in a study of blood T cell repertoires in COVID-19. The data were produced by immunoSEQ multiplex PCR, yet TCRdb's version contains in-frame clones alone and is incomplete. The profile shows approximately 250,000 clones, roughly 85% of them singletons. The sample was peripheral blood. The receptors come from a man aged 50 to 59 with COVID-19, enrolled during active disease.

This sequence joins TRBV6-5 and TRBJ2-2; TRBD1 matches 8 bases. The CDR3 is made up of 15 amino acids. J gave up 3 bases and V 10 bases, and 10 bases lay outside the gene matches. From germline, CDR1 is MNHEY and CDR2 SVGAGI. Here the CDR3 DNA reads TGTGCCACCTCCAGGGGGCTTGTGGACACCGGGGAGCTGTTTTTT. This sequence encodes CATSRGLVDTGELFF.

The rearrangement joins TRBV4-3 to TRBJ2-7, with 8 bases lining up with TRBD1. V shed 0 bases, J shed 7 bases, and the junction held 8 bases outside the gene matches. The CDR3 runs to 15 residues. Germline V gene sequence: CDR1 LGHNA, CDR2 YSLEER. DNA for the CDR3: TGCGCCAGCAGCCAAGATACACAGGGGGAGTGGGAGCAGTACTTC. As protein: CASSQDTQGEWEQYF.

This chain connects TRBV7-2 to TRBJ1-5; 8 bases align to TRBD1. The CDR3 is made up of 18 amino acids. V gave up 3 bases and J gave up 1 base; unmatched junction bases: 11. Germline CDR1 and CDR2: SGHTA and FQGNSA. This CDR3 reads CASSFSGPTGASNQPQHF. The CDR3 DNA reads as TGTGCCAGCAGCTTTTCGGGGCCGACAGGGGCAAGCAATCAGCCCCAGCATTTT.

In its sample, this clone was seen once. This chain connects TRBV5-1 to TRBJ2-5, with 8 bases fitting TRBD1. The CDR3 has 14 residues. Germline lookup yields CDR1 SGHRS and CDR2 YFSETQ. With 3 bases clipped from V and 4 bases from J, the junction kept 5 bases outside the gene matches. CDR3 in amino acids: CASSSTGGSETQYF. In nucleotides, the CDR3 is TGCGCCAGCAGCTCTACAGGGGGATCAGAGACCCAGTACTTC.

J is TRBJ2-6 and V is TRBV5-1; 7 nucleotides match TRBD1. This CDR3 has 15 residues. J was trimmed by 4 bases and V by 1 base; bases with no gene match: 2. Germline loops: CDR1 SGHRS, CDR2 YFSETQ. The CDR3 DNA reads TGCGCCAGCAGCTTGCAGGGGGTCGGGGCCAACGTCCTGACTTTC. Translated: CASSLQGVGANVLTF.

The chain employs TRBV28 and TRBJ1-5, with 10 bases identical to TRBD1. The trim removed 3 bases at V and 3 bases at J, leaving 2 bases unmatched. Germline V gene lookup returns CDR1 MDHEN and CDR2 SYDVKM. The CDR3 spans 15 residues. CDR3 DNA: TGTGCCAGCAGTTTGGGGACAGGGGACAATCAGCCCCAGCATTTT. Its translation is CASSLGTGDNQPQHF.

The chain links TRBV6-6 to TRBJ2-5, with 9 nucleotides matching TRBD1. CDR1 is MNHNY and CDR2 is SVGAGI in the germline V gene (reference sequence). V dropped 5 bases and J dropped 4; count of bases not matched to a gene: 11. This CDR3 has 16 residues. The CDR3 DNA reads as TGTGCCAGCAGTCCGGGACAGGGAGGCTTGCGAGAGACCCAGTACTTC. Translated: CASSPGQGGLRETQYF.